These T cell receptor beta chains were read from a single sample in a study of blood T cell repertoires in COVID-19. Assay: immunoSEQ multiplex PCR; the TCRdb copy retains only in-frame clones and omits some. The data show some 320,000 clones, around nine tenths seen once. Sequenced sample: peripheral blood. These receptors were taken from a woman aged 30 to 39 with COVID-19, enrolled during active disease. Each CDR3 is given with its conserved first and last residue. A D gene is named only where the DNA matches it firmly. Clone size, where shown, is once, few, many, or a class for clones that have expanded.

>once|TRBJ2-3|TRBV6-5|-
CASSSWTSTDTQYF
TGTGCCAGCAGTTCCTGGACTAGCACAGATACGCAGTATTTT
>-|TRBJ1-2|TRBV19|-
CASSMGHYGYTF
TGTGCCAGTAGTATGGGGCACTATGGCTACACCTTC
>-|TRBJ2-1|TRBV11-2|TRBD2
CASSLDFERGSSYNEQFF
TGTGCCAGCAGCTTAGATTTTGAGCGGGGCAGCTCCTACAATGAGCAGTTCTTC
>-|TRBJ1-6|TRBV30|TRBD1
CAWGNLRGGRDNSPLHF
TGTGCCTGGGGGAACCTGAGAGGGGGCCGGGATAATTCACCCCTCCACTTT
>once|TRBJ2-3|TRBV11-2|TRBD2
CASSFTGTSFLDTQYF
TGTGCCAGCAGCTTTACCGGGACTAGCTTCCTGGATACGCAGTATTTT
>-|TRBJ2-3|TRBV11-2|TRBD2
CASSLGLAGPYITDTQYF
TGTGCCAGCAGCCTTGGACTAGCGGGACCTTATATCACAGATACGCAGTATTTT
>-|TRBJ2-1|TRBV7-9|-
CASSGPDARYNEQFF
TGTGCCAGCAGCGGCCCCGACGCGAGGTACAATGAGCAGTTCTTC
>-|TRBJ2-7|TRBV3-1/TRBV3-2|TRBD1
CASRQGGSSYEQYF
TGTGCCAGCAGACAGGGGGGAAGCTCCTACGAGCAGTACTTC
>-|TRBJ1-5|TRBV5-1|-
CASSFEGSGQPQHF
TGCGCCAGCAGCTTCGAGGGAAGCGGTCAGCCCCAGCATTTT
>-|TRBJ1-1|TRBV29-1|-
CSVREGGTEAFF
TGCAGCGTCCGGGAGGGGGGCACTGAAGCTTTCTTT
>-|TRBJ1-4|TRBV24-1|TRBD1
CATSETLHWRPDRKATNEKLFF
TGTGCCACCAGTGAGACCCTCCATTGGCGGCCGGACAGGAAGGCAACTAATGAAAAACTGTTTTTT
>-|TRBJ2-3|TRBV6-4|TRBD2
CASSDRSGLAQYF
TGTGCCAGCAGTGACCGTTCGGGACTAGCACAGTATTTT
>-|TRBJ1-1|TRBV14|-
CASSPGTGHAFF
TGTGCCAGCAGCCCCGGAACAGGTCACGCTTTCTTT
>-|TRBJ2-7|TRBV7-6|-
CASRGLDASLEQYF
TGTGCCAGCAGAGGACTGGACGCTTCTCTCGAGCAGTACTTC
>-|TRBJ1-4|TRBV29-1|TRBD1
CSVADRAGGEKLFF
TGCAGCGTCGCCGACAGGGCGGGCGGTGAAAAACTGTTTTTT
>-|TRBJ2-5|TRBV27|TRBD2
CASSLLAGGQETQYF
TGTGCCAGCAGTTTACTAGCGGGGGGGCAAGAGACCCAGTACTTC
>-|TRBJ2-7|TRBV7-9|-
CASSLTGREQYF
TGTGCCAGCAGTCTAACTGGGCGCGAGCAGTACTTC
>-|TRBJ1-1|TRBV7-6|-
CASRSGGLGNTEAFF
TGTGCCAGCCGCTCGGGGGGTCTGGGGAACACTGAAGCTTTCTTT
>-|TRBJ1-1|TRBV19|-
CASSIIGGANTEAFF
TGTGCCAGTAGTATCATTGGGGGGGCGAACACTGAAGCTTTCTTT
>-|TRBJ1-2|TRBV19|-
CASSPRVRDKGYTF
TGTGCCAGTAGCCCAAGAGTCAGGGATAAGGGCTACACCTTC
>-|TRBJ2-3|TRBV19|-
CASSIGGTDTQYF
TGTGCCAGTAGTATCGGAGGCACAGATACGCAGTATTTT
>-|TRBJ2-3|TRBV19|-
CASRVTGVSTDTQYF
TGTGCCAGTAGGGTGACAGGAGTGAGCACAGATACGCAGTATTTT
>once|TRBJ1-1|TRBV10-2|TRBD1
CASGTGKFTEAFF
TGCGCCAGCGGGACAGGGAAGTTCACTGAAGCTTTCTTT
>few|TRBJ1-2|TRBV5-1|-
CASSLATGNYGYTF
TGCGCCAGCAGCTTGGCTACAGGGAACTATGGCTACACCTTC